The sequence of this T cell receptor (beta chain) was determined in a study of T cells in Graves' hyperthyroidism and ophthalmopathy. Ophthalmopathy patients all had a Clinical Activity Score of at least 3, a NOSPECS grade of at least 4 and disease under 3 months old. The CDR3 has 15 residues. Germline trimming cut 5 bases from V and 2 bases from J; bases unmatched to any gene: 5. Germline V CDR1 and CDR2: DFQATT, SNEGSKA (reference sequence). TCR beta CDR3 regions were amplified from RNA transcripts. The HTBI primer set was used in a first-round RT-PCR of the TCR CDR3. One entry per CDR3 protein results from TCRdb running MiXCR on the multiplex PCR reads. Of 500,000 or so distinct CDR3 sequences listed, roughly a sixth were seen once; the top ten hold around 17%. Turning to this clonotype: Its antigen is unknown.

Regarding the study as a whole: Also found in blood were most expanded thyroid clonotypes above 0.001.

This chain connects TRBV20-1 to TRBJ2-1; 11 nucleotides line up with TRBD2. Sample: blood. This TCR derives from a woman under 30 with Graves' ophthalmopathy. CDR3 DNA: TGCAGTGCTTCCAGACTAGCGGGAACCTACAATGAGCAGTTCTTC. Its protein is CSASRLAGTYNEQFF.